The TCR beta chain under discussion was sequenced for a study of blood T cells in healthy people across ages. Looking at the study overall: When template switching was applied, about one barcoded beta molecule was captured per two T cells.

Together with a sample-barcoded 5' primer, a J-beta primer mix was included in a second PCR lasting roughly 6 to 12 cycles. Via MiXCR, TCRdb re-called the 5' RACE reads, giving one row per CDR3 protein. The sample has about 2 million distinct CDR3 sequences, just under 50% seen once. Germline CDR1 is WSHSY and CDR2 is SAAADI. V was clipped by 6 bases and J by 1 base, with 10 bases between them. The CDR3 extends over 13 amino acids. Sequenced: blood. V usage is TRBV10-2 and J usage is TRBJ2-7, with D possibly TRBD2 on 6 matching bases. This TCR came from a woman between 40 and 55 years old in good health. The CDR3 loop is CASSNGGSYEQYF. The DNA for the CDR3 is TGCGCCAGCAGCAATGGAGGGTCCTACGAGCAGTACTTC.